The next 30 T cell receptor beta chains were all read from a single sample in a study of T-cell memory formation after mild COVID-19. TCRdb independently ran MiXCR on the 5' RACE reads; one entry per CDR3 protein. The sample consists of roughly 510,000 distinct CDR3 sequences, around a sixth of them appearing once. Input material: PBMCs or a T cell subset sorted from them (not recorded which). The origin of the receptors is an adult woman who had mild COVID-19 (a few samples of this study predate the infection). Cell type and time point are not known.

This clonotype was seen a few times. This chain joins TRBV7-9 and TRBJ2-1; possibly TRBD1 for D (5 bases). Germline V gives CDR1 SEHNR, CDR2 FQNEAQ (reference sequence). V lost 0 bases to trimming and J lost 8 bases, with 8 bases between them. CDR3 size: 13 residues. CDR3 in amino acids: CASSLAGADEQFF. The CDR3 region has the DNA TGTGCCAGCAGCTTAGCTGGGGCGGATGAGCAGTTCTTC.

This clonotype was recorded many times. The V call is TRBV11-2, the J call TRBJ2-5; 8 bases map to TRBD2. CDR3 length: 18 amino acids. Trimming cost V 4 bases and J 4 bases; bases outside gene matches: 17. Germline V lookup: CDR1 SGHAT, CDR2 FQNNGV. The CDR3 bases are TGTGCCAGCAGCTCCCGAGGAGGCGGGAGGCCCTCTTTAGAGACCCAGTACTTC. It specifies CASSSRGGGRPSLETQYF.

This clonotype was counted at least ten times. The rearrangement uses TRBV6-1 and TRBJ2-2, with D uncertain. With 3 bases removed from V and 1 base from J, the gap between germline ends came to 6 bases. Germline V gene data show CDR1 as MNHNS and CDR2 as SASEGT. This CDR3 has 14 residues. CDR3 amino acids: CASSEVWNTGELFF. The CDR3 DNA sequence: TGTGCCAGCAGTGAGGTTTGGAACACCGGGGAGCTGTTTTTT.

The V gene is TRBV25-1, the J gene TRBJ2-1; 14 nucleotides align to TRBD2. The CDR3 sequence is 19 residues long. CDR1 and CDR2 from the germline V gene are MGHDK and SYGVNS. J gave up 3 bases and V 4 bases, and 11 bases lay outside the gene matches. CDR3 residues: CASSGLGLAGVHFYNEQFF. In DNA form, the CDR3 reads TGTGCCAGCAGTGGCCTGGGACTAGCGGGAGTGCATTTCTACAATGAGCAGTTCTTC.

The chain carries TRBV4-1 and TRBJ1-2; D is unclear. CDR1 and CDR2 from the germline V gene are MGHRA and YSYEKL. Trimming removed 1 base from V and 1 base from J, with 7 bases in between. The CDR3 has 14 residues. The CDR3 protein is CASSQAWGNYGYTF. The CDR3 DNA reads TGCGCCAGCAGCCAAGCCTGGGGTAACTATGGCTACACCTTC.

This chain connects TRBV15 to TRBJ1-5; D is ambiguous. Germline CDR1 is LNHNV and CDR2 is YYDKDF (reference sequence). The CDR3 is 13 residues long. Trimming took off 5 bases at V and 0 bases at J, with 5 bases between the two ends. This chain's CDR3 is CATSPYSNQPQHF. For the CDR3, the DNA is TGTGCCACCAGCCCCTATAGCAATCAGCCCCAGCATTTT.

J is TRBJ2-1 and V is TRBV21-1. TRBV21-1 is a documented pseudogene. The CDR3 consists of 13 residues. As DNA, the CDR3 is TGTGCCAGCAGCTCTCGTCAGTGGTCTGAGCAGTTCTTC. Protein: CASSSRQWSEQFF.

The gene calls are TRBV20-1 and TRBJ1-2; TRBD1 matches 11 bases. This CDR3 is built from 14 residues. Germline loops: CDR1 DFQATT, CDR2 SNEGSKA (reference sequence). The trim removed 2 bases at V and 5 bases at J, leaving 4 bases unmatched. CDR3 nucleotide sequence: TGCAGTGCTAGAATCCGGGACAGGGGGTATGGCTACACCTTC. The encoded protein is CSARIRDRGYGYTF.

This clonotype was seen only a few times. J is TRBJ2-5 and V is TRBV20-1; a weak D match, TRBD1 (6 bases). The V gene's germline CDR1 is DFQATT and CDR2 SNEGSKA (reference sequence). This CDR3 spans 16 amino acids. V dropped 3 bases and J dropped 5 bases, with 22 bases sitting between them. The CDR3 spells CSARGALNQLWETQYF. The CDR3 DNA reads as TGCAGTGCTAGGGGGGCCTTGAACCAATTGTGGGAGACCCAGTACTTC.

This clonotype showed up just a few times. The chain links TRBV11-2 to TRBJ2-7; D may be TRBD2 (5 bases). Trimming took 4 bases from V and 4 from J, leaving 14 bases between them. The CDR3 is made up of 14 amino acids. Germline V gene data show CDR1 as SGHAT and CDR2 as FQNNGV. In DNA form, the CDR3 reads TGTGCCAGCAGCTCCGACGGCGGAGGTTACGAGCAGTACTTC. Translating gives CASSSDGGGYEQYF.

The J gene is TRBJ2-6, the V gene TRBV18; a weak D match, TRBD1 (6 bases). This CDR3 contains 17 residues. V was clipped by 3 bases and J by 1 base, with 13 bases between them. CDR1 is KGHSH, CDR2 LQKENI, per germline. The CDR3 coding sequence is TGTGCCAGCTCACCCGGACAGCTATCTTCTGGGGCCAACGTCCTGACTTTC. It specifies CASSPGQLSSGANVLTF.

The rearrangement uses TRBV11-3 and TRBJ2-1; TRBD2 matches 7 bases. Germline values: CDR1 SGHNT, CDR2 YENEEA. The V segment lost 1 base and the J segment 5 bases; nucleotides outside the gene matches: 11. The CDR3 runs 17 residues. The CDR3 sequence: CASSLAPIGRGNNEQFF. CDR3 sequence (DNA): TGTGCCAGCAGCTTAGCCCCCATAGGGAGGGGTAACAATGAGCAGTTCTTC.

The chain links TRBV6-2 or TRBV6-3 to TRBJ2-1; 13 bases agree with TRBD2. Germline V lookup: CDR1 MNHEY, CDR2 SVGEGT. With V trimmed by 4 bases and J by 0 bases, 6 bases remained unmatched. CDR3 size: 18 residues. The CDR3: CASSSRTSGSFSYNEQFF. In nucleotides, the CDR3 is TGTGCCAGCAGTTCCCGGACTAGCGGGAGTTTCTCCTACAATGAGCAGTTCTTC.

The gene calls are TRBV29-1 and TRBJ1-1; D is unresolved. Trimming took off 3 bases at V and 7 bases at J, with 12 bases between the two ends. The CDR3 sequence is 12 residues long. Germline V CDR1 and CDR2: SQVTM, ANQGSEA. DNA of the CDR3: TGCAGCGTTGACCTGGAACTTAATGAAGCTTTCTTT. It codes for CSVDLELNEAFF. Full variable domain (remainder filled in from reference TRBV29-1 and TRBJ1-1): SAVISQKPSRDICQRGTSLTIQCQVDSQVTMMFWYRQQPGQSLTLIATANQGSEATYESGFVIDKFPISRPNLTFSTLTVSNMSPEDSSIYLCSVDLELNEAFFGQGTRLTVV.

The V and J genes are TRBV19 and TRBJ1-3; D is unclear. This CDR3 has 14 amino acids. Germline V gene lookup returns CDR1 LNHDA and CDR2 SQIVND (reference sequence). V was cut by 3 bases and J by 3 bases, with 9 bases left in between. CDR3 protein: CASSIYLFGNTIYF. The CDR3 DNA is TGTGCCAGTAGTATCTACCTCTTTGGAAACACCATATATTTT.

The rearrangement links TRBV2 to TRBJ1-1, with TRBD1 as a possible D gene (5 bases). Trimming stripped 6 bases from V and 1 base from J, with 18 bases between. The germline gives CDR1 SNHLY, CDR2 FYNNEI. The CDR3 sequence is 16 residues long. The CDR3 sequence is CASSLGPGGGNTEAFF. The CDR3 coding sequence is TGTGCCAGCAGCCTGGGGCCGGGCGGTGGGAACACTGAAGCTTTCTTT.

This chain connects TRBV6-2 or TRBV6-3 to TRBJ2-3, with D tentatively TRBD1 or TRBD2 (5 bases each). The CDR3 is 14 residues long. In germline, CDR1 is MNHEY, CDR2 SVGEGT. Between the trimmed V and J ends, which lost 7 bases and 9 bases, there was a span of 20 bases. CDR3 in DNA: TGTGCCAGCACCCACCCGGAACTATGGGGGACGCAGTATTTT. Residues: CASTHPELWGTQYF.

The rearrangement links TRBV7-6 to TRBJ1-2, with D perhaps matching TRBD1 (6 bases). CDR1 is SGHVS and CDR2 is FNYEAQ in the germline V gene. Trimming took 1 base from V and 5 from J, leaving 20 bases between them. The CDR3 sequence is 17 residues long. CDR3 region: CASSLGGPGHDNYGYTF. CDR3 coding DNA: TGTGCCAGCAGCTTAGGAGGGCCGGGACACGACAATTATGGCTACACCTTC. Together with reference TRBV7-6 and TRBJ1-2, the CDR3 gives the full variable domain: GAGVSQSPRYKVTKRGQDVALRCDPISGHVSLYWYRQALGQGPEFLTYFNYEAQQDKSGLPNDRFSAERPEGSISTLTIQRTEQRDSAMYRCASSLGGPGHDNYGYTFGSGTRLTVV.

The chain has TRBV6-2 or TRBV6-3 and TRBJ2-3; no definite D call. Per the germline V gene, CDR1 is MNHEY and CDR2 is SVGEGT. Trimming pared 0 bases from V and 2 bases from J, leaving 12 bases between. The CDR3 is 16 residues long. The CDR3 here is CASSYSIVDHTDTQYF. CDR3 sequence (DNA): TGTGCCAGCAGTTACTCGATCGTGGATCACACAGATACGCAGTATTTT.

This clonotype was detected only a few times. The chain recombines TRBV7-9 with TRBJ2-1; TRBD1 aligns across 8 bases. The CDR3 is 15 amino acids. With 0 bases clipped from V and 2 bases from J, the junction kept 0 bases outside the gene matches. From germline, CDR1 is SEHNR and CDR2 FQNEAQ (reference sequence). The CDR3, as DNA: TGTGCCAGCAGCTTAGCGACAGGGGCCTACAATGAGCAGTTCTTC. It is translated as CASSLATGAYNEQFF.

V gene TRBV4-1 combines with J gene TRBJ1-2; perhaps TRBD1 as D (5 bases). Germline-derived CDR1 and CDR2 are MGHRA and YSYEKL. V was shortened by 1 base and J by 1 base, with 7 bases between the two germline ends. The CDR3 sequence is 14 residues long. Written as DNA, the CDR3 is TGCGCCAGCAGCCAAGGGGGGATTAACTATGGCTACACCTTC. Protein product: CASSQGGINYGYTF.

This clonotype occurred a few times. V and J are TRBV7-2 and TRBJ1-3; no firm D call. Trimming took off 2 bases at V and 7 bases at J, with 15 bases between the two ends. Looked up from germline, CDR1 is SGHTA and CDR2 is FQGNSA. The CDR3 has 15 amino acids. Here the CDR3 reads CASSLPPDLLNTIYF. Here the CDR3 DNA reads TGTGCCAGCAGCTTACCGCCCGATTTACTGAACACCATATATTTT.

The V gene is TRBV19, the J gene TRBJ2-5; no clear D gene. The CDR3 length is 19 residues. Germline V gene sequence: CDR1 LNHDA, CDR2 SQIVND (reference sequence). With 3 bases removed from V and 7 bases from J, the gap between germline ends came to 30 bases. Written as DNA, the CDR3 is TGTGCCAGTAGTATGCGAACCCCACTTGGGCGTGGGCTTAAACTGACCCAGTACTTC. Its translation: CASSMRTPLGRGLKLTQYF. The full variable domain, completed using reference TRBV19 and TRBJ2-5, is DGGITQSPKYLFRKEGQNVTLSCEQNLNHDAMYWYRQDPGQGLRLIYYSQIVNDFQKGDIAEGYSVSREKKESFPLTVTSAQKNPTAFYLCASSMRTPLGRGLKLTQYFGPGTRLLVL.

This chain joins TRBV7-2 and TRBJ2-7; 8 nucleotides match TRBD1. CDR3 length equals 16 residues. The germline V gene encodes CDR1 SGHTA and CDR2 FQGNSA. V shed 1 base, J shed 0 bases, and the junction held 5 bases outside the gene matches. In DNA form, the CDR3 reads TGTGCCAGCAGCTTAGGTTCCGGGACAGGCTCCTACGAGCAGTACTTC. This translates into CASSLGSGTGSYEQYF.

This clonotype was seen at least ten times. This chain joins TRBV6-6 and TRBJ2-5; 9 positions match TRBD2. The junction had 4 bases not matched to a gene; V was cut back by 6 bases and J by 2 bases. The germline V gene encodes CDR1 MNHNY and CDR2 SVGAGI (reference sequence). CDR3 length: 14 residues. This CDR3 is CASSRLAVQETQYF. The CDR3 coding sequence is TGTGCCAGCAGCCGACTAGCGGTACAAGAGACCCAGTACTTC.

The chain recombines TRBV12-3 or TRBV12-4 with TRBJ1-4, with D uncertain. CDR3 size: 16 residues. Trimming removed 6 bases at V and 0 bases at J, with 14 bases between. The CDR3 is CASSNLGVATNEKLFF. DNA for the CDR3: TGTGCCAGCAGCAACCTCGGGGTTGCAACTAATGAAAAACTGTTTTTT.

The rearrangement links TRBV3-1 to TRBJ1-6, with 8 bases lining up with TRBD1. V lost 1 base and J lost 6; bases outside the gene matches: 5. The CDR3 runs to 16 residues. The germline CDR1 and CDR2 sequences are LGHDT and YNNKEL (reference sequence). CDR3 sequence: CASSQVGTGANSPLHF. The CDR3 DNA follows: TGTGCCAGCAGCCAAGTCGGGACAGGCGCTAATTCACCCCTCCACTTT.

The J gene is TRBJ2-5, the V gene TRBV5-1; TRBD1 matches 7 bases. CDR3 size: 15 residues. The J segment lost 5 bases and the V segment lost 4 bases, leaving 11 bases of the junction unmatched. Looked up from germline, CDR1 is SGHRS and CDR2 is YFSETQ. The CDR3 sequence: CASSLGQSVGETQYF. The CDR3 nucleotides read TGCGCCAGCAGCCTGGGACAGAGCGTCGGGGAGACCCAGTACTTC.

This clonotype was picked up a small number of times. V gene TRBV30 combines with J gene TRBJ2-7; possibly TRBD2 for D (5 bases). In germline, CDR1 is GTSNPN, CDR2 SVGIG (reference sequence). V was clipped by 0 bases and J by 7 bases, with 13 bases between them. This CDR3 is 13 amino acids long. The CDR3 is CAWSVAPRGEQYF. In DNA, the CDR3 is TGTGCCTGGAGTGTAGCACCCCGAGGGGAGCAGTACTTC.

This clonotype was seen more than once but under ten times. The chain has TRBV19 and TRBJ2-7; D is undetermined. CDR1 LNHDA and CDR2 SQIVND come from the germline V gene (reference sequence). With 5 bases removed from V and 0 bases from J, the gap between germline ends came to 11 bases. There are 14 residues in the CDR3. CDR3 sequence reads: CASSVRLSSYEQYF. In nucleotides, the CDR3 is TGTGCCAGTAGTGTCCGGCTTAGCTCCTACGAGCAGTACTTC.